This T cell receptor (beta chain) was sequenced for a study of blood T cell repertoires in COVID-19. The length of the CDR3 is 18 residues. Trimming left V 4 bases short and J 5 bases short, with 23 bases between. Germline V lookup: CDR1 SEHNR, CDR2 FQNEAQ (reference sequence). Source study methods: Estimation of nucleated cell counts relied on the amplification of reference gene primers. Assay used: immunoSEQ multiplex PCR; TCRdb lists only in-frame clones, some missing. The V and J calls and clone size are taken from that table; D and trimming were inferred from the DNA. The table includes around 42,000 clones, roughly 79% detected once.

The sequence came from a woman older than 75 with acute or convalescent COVID-19. V gene TRBV7-9 combines with J gene TRBJ2-2; maybe TRBD1 (5 bases). Sequencing used peripheral blood. In DNA form, the CDR3 reads TGTGCCAGCAGCTCCCCTCTCAAGGGGTTCAGGAGTACCGGGGAGCTGTTTTTT. Residues: CASSSPLKGFRSTGELFF.